One sample yielded the 14 T cell receptor beta chains listed below, sequenced in a study of blood T cell repertoires in COVID-19 (dated by TCRdb to about 2020). The library was made by the immunoSEQ multiplex PCR assay. The clones in this table, taken by TCRdb from immuneACCESS, are in-frame only. Not every clone is retained; where verified, under half of the shortfall comes from an unresolved V gene, and the cause of the rest is unknown. The sample table contains over 250,000 clones; only one count was recorded for around 88% of them. The top ten hold roughly 9% of the sample. Specimen: PBMCs or T cells enriched from blood (not recorded which). These receptor sequences come from a man aged 40-55 years who had recovered from COVID-19.

This clone was recorded only once. The genes are TRBV27 and TRBJ2-1, with D possibly being TRBD2 (5 bases). Germline V CDR1 and CDR2: MNHEY, SMNVEV (reference sequence). V was clipped by 2 bases and J by 3 bases, with 11 bases between them. The CDR3 totals 15 residues. The CDR3 is CASSLGGLLYNEQFF. The CDR3 nucleotides are TGTGCCAGCAGTTTAGGTGGACTTCTCTACAATGAGCAGTTCTTC.

This rearrangement joins TRBV3-1 (or the pseudogene TRBV3-2) to TRBJ1-5, with no clear D. The CDR3 has 15 amino acids. Trimming removed 1 base from V and 1 base from J, with 8 bases in between. Germline V gene sequence: CDR1 LGHDT, CDR2 YNNKEL (reference sequence). The CDR3 nucleotides read TGTGCCAGCAGCCAAGGGTCGCAGAGCAATCAGCCCCAGCATTTT. Residues: CASSQGSQSNQPQHF.

The chain recombines TRBV4-3 with TRBJ1-6, with 8 positions matching TRBD1. The J segment lost 6 bases and the V segment lost 0 bases, leaving 4 bases of the junction unmatched. The CDR3 has 16 amino acids. CDR1 is LGHNA and CDR2 is YSLEER in the germline V gene. CDR3 sequence (DNA): TGCGCCAGCAGCCAAGATGGAGGACAGGGTAATTCACCCCTCCACTTT. It is translated as CASSQDGGQGNSPLHF.

The CDR3 region has the DNA TGTGCCAGCAGCCAACGGGACAGGGCTCTTGCTGAAGCTTTCTTT. Protein: CASSQRDRALAEAFF. The genes are TRBV3-1 (or the pseudogene TRBV3-2) and TRBJ1-1, with 9 positions matching TRBD1. J was trimmed by 6 bases and V by 2 bases; bases with no gene match: 7. In germline, CDR1 is LGHDT, CDR2 YNNKEL (reference sequence). The CDR3 runs 15 residues.

This chain uses TRBV15 with TRBJ2-7, with TRBD1 matching 9 bases. The CDR3 covers 14 residues. V shed 0 bases, J shed 6 bases, and the junction held 3 bases outside the gene matches. Germline V gene lookup returns CDR1 LNHNV and CDR2 YYDKDF (reference sequence). CDR3 sequence: CATSRDQTGGEQYF. For the CDR3, the DNA is TGTGCCACCAGCAGAGATCAGACAGGGGGCGAGCAGTACTTC.

This clone has more than one count but fewer than ten. CDR3 amino acids: CASSLPGNTEAFF. CDR3 nucleotides: TGTGCCAGCAGTTTGCCAGGGAACACTGAAGCTTTCTTT. The chain combines TRBV27 with TRBJ1-1; the D is unclear. CDR3 length equals 13 residues. V was shortened by 3 bases and J by 1 base, with 6 bases between the two germline ends. Germline V gives CDR1 MNHEY, CDR2 SMNVEV (reference sequence).

This chain uses TRBV6-5 with TRBJ2-7, with D perhaps TRBD1 (7 bases). V was clipped by 5 bases and J by 2 bases, with 16 bases between them. The CDR3 is made up of 15 amino acids. CDR1 and CDR2 from the germline V gene are MNHEY and SVGAGI. CDR3 nucleotides: TGTGCCAGCAGTAACGCGGGACAGTCAGCCTACGAGCAGTACTTC. Protein sequence: CASSNAGQSAYEQYF.

This clone has just a few counts. V is TRBV5-8 and J is TRBJ2-5; D perhaps matches TRBD1 (5 bases). This CDR3 spans 15 amino acids. The V gene lost 2 bases and the J gene lost 0 bases, with 11 bases spanning the gap. Germline V gene lookup returns CDR1 SGHTS and CDR2 YDEGEE. The CDR3 protein is CASSFGRQYQETQYF. CDR3 nucleotides: TGTGCCAGCAGCTTTGGCCGACAGTACCAAGAGACCCAGTACTTC.

The chain is built from TRBV4-1 and TRBJ1-4; D uncertain. The CDR3 is 17 amino acids. Trimming cost V 4 bases and J 6 bases, with 21 bases left between them. The V gene's germline CDR1 is MGHRA and CDR2 YSYEKL. CDR3 sequence (DNA): TGCGCCAGCAGCCCTGATAGGCCAGGAAGACGAGATGAAAAACTGTTTTTT. Translated: CASSPDRPGRRDEKLFF.

The chain uses TRBV5-6 and TRBJ2-1; perhaps TRBD2 as D (6 bases). From germline, CDR1 is SGHDT and CDR2 YYEEEE. V was pared by 6 bases and J by 4 bases, with 20 bases between. The CDR3 contains 16 residues. The CDR3 DNA reads TGTGCCAGCACCCGGCCGCTGAGACTAGAATACAATGAGCAGTTCTTC. Residues: CASTRPLRLEYNEQFF. The variable domain in full, completed from reference TRBV5-6 and TRBJ2-1, reads DAGVTQSPTHLIKTRGQQVTLRCSPKSGHDTVSWYQQALGQGPQFIFQYYEEEERQRGNFPDRFSGHQFPNYSSELNVNALLLGDSALYLCASTRPLRLEYNEQFFGPGTRLTVL.

This chain uses TRBV9 with TRBJ1-3; 12 bases are shared with TRBD1. This CDR3 region has 17 residues. CDR1 and CDR2 (germline): SGDLS, YYNGEE. With V trimmed by 3 bases and J by 4 bases, 8 bases remained unmatched. The CDR3 coding sequence is TGTGCCAGCAGCGATGGGGACAGGGGGCGAGGAGGAAACACCATATATTTT. This sequence encodes CASSDGDRGRGGNTIYF.

V gene TRBV7-8 combines with J gene TRBJ1-2, with D uncertain. The CDR3 runs to 13 residues. From germline, CDR1 is SGHVS and CDR2 FQNEAQ. The V gene lost 1 base and the J gene lost 5 bases, with 8 bases spanning the gap. The CDR3 is CASSLGQRYGYTF. In DNA form, the CDR3 reads TGTGCCAGCAGCTTAGGACAACGATATGGCTACACCTTC.

The chain couples TRBV10-1 to TRBJ1-5, with TRBD1 identical over 9 bases. CDR1 WNHNN and CDR2 SYGVQD come from the germline V gene (reference sequence). After removal of 2 bases from V and 4 bases from J, the junction contained 9 bases not matched to a gene. There are 17 residues in the CDR3. The DNA for the CDR3 is TGCGCCAGCAGTGAGGAATATAGGGGACAGGGTAATCAGCCCCAGCATTTT. It codes for CASSEEYRGQGNQPQHF.

V and J are TRBV6-2 or TRBV6-3 and TRBJ2-7; 8 nucleotides align to TRBD1. V was pared by 4 bases and J by 4 bases, with 12 bases of the junction left unmatched. Germline V gene sequence: CDR1 MNHEY, CDR2 SVGEGT. The CDR3 has 16 amino acids. CDR3 residues: CASSSGLGQGEYEQYF. Here the CDR3 DNA reads TGTGCCAGCAGTTCCGGCCTAGGACAGGGTGAGTACGAGCAGTACTTC.